This TCR beta chain was recorded in a study of response to subunit inactivated influenza vaccine. Overall study findings and caveats: A suggestion made by the authors is that each seasonal influenza vaccination recruits few new T cells.

This clonotype was detected a few times. Its antigen is currently unknown. V was clipped by 3 bases and J by 10 bases; unmatched bases: 9. The length of the CDR3 is 16 residues. Germline loops: CDR1 SGHRS, CDR2 YFSETQ. One entry per CDR3 protein, called by TCRdb with MiXCR from the RT-PCR reads. The sample lists 450,000 to 600,000 distinct CDR3 sequences, approximately 7.2% seen once, with around 13% in the top ten. The source is a man between 45 and 75 years old who received an inactivated influenza vaccine. The sequences come from PBMCs from blood, collected about 24 months after vaccination. The chain carries TRBV5-1 and TRBJ2-3; 15 bases agree with TRBD2. The CDR3 nucleotides are TGCGCCAGCAGCTGGACTAGCGGGGGGGGACCCCCCTCGCAGTATTTT. Protein: CASSWTSGGGPPSQYF. Drawing the rest from reference TRBV5-1 and TRBJ2-3, the complete variable domain is KAGVTQTPRYLIKTRGQQVTLSCSPISGHRSVSWYQQTPGQGLQFLFEYFSETQRNKGNFPGRFSGRQFSNSRSEMNVSTLELGDSALYLCASSWTSGGGPPSQYFGPGTRLTVL.